This entry lists 15 T cell receptor beta chains sequenced from one sample in a study of siplizumab effects on memory and regulatory T cells. Assay: immunoSEQ multiplex PCR; the TCRdb copy retains only in-frame clones and omits some. The table records 98,000 or so clones, 93% of them present only once. The sequenced material came from Tregs sorted from blood. The receptors come from a human donor in good health.

This clone has only one observation. This rearrangement joins TRBV18 to TRBJ2-7; maybe TRBD2 (6 bases). Per the germline V gene, CDR1 is KGHSH and CDR2 is LQKENI. The CDR3 loop spans 16 amino acids. Deletions cut 3 bases from V and 0 bases from J, with 15 bases between. The CDR3 sequence is CASSPVGTGSSYEQYF. For the CDR3, the DNA is TGTGCCAGCTCACCTGTGGGGACTGGAAGCTCCTACGAGCAGTACTTC.

This clone was observed a single time. The genes are TRBV19 and TRBJ2-1, with 9 bases fitting TRBD1. This CDR3 region has 13 residues. Trimming took 5 bases from V and 5 from J; bases not matched to a gene: 1. Germline CDR1 reads LNHDA; CDR2 reads SQIVND (reference sequence). As DNA, the CDR3 is TGTGCCAGTAGTGGGACAGGGAACAATGAGCAGTTCTTC. Translating it yields CASSGTGNNEQFF.

V gene TRBV10-3 combines with J gene TRBJ2-7; weak D call: TRBD1 (5 bases). V lost 10 bases, J lost 0 bases, and 22 bases lay in between. Germline CDR1 ENHRY, CDR2 SYGVKD. The CDR3 extends over 16 amino acids. The CDR3 here is CATHPHQTDRSYEQYF. CDR3 in DNA: TGTGCCACCCACCCACATCAGACAGACCGCTCCTACGAGCAGTACTTC.

This chain links TRBV11-2 with TRBJ2-5; TRBD2 is a possible D gene (5 bases). The end of the DNA is better explained by TRBJ2-7, so the J call may be wrong. Germline loops: CDR1 SGHAT, CDR2 FQNNGV. The CDR3 totals 12 residues. The CDR3 bases are TGTGCCAGCAGCGGAGAGGGCTACGAGCAGTACTTC. Residues: CASSGEGYEQYF.

The CDR3 sequence is CSADNRDEQFF. The CDR3 DNA follows: TGCAGTGCCGATAACAGGGATGAGCAGTTCTTC. This chain links TRBV20-1 with TRBJ2-1, with D possibly being TRBD1 (6 bases). V was trimmed by 6 bases and J by 8 bases, leaving 11 bases between them. This CDR3 comprises 11 residues. Germline loops: CDR1 DFQATT, CDR2 SNEGSKA (reference sequence).

V is TRBV9 and J is TRBJ2-3; TRBD2 matches 13 bases. Germline V gives CDR1 SGDLS, CDR2 YYNGEE. The V and J ends lost 3 bases and 1 base, in that order; junction bases with no gene match: 14. CDR3 length: 20 residues. CDR3 amino acids: CASSAPGTSGIGWGTDTQYF. The CDR3 nucleotides read TGTGCCAGCAGCGCACCTGGGACTAGCGGGATAGGGTGGGGCACAGATACGCAGTATTTT.

The chain uses TRBV30 and TRBJ1-3; D gene uncertain. Per germline, CDR1 GTSNPN and CDR2 SVGIG (reference sequence). Trimming cost V 4 bases and J 3 bases, with 16 bases left between them. The CDR3 extends over 15 amino acids. CDR3 coding DNA: TGTGCCTGGACCCCCGCGCCGGCTAGTGGAAACACCATATATTTT. This codes for CAWTPAPASGNTIYF. Full variable domain (remainder filled in from reference TRBV30 and TRBJ1-3): SQTIHQWPATLVQPVGSPLSLECTVEGTSNPNLYWYRQAAGRGLQLLFYSVGIGQISSEVPQNLSASRPQDRQFILSSKKLLLSDSGFYLCAWTPAPASGNTIYFGEGSWLTVV.

The V and J genes are TRBV10-1 and TRBJ2-5; perhaps TRBD2 as D (6 bases). Germline CDR1 is WNHNN and CDR2 is SYGVQD (reference sequence). Deletions cut 4 bases from V and 4 bases from J, with 16 bases between. This CDR3 spans 15 amino acids. This CDR3 is CASSAAVGGAETQYF. CDR3 nucleotide sequence: TGCGCCAGCAGTGCGGCTGTCGGGGGAGCAGAGACCCAGTACTTC.

This sequence joins TRBV7-2 and TRBJ1-2; D is ambiguous. The germline CDR1 and CDR2 sequences are SGHTA and FQGNSA. V was clipped by 5 bases and J by 6 bases, with 22 bases between them. The CDR3 covers 16 residues. The CDR3 here is CASSRGQISFLNGYTF. In DNA, the CDR3 is TGTGCCAGCAGCCGAGGGCAGATATCCTTTTTAAATGGCTACACCTTC.

This CDR3 reads CASSSMTGMKEKLFF. The CDR3 DNA sequence: TGTGCCAGCAGCTCAATGACAGGGATGAAAGAAAAACTGTTTTTT. This chain uses TRBV5-8 with TRBJ1-4; 7 positions agree with TRBD1. V was clipped by 3 bases and J by 8 bases; unmatched bases: 10. CDR1 and CDR2 from the germline V gene are SGHTS and YDEGEE. The CDR3 length is 15 residues.

The chain joins TRBV9 to TRBJ1-3, with D hard to call. CDR1 and CDR2 from the germline V gene are SGDLS and YYNGEE. The CDR3 has 13 amino acids. Trimming shortened V by 0 bases and J by 4 bases, and 5 bases separated the two germline ends. The CDR3 sequence: CASSVGSGNTIYF. In DNA form, the CDR3 reads TGTGCCAGCAGCGTAGGATCGGGAAACACCATATATTTT.

CDR3 residues: CASSSDEGHEQYF. CDR3 sequence (DNA): TGTGCCAGCAGTTCGGATGAGGGCCACGAGCAGTACTTC. The chain joins TRBV6-6 to TRBJ2-7; possible D gene TRBD2, 5 bases. V shed 4 bases and J shed 5 bases, with 12 bases lying between them. Germline V gene lookup returns CDR1 MNHNY and CDR2 SVGAGI (reference sequence). The CDR3 has 13 residues.

This clone turned up a few times. V gene TRBV10-3 combines with J gene TRBJ1-1; D may be TRBD1 (5 bases). V lost 0 bases, J lost 4 bases, and 12 bases lay in between. The CDR3 is made up of 15 amino acids. CDR1 ENHRY and CDR2 SYGVKD come from the germline V gene. CDR3: CAISESVGGITEAFF. The CDR3 DNA sequence: TGTGCCATCAGTGAGTCGGTTGGGGGAATCACTGAAGCTTTCTTT.

This clone was found a few times. The V and J genes are TRBV19 and TRBJ1-4, with a tentative D call TRBD1 (6 bases). The CDR3 spans 14 residues. Germline CDR1 and CDR2: LNHDA and SQIVND (reference sequence). The V end lost 9 bases, the J end lost 0 bases, and 11 bases lay between the germline ends. CDR3 region: CASRGLATNEKLFF. For the CDR3, the DNA is TGTGCCAGCAGGGGACTCGCAACTAATGAAAAACTGTTTTTT. Together with reference TRBV19 and TRBJ1-4, the CDR3 gives the full variable domain: DGGITQSPKYLFRKEGQNVTLSCEQNLNHDAMYWYRQDPGQGLRLIYYSQIVNDFQKGDIAEGYSVSREKKESFPLTVTSAQKNPTAFYLCASRGLATNEKLFFGSGTQLSVL.

The rearrangement links TRBV27 to TRBJ2-4; the D is unclear. This CDR3 is 16 amino acids long. CDR1 MNHEY and CDR2 SMNVEV come from the germline V gene (reference sequence). With 1 base removed from V and 0 bases from J, the gap between germline ends came to 10 bases. For the CDR3, the DNA is TGTGCCAGCAGTTTATGGGCTCAACTAGCCAAAAACATTCAGTACTTC. It yields the protein CASSLWAQLAKNIQYF.